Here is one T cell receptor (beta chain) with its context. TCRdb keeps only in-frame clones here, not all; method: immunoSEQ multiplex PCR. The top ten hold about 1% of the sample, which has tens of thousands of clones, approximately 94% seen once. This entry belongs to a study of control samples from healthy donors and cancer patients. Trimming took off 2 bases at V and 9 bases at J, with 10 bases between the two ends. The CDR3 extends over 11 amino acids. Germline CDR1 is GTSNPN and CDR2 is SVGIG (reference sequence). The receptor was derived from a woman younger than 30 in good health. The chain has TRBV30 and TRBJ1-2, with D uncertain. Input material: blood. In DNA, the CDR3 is TGTGCCTGGAGTCTGGTAGTCCGCTACACCTTC. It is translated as CAWSLVVRYTF.